Listed here are 27 T cell receptor beta chains from one sample, sequenced in a study of blood T cell repertoires in COVID-19. The method was immunoSEQ multiplex PCR; TCRdb's version includes in-frame clones alone and lacks a portion of them. The data hold more than 110,000 clones, with under 90% observed a single time. The specimen sequenced was PBMCs or T cells enriched from blood (not recorded which). These receptors came from a young woman who had been exposed to COVID-19.

CDR3 protein: CATSRLTGTGNTIYF. CDR3 bases: TGTGCCACCAGCAGACTCACAGGGACTGGAAACACCATATATTTT. V gene TRBV15 combines with J gene TRBJ1-3, with a tentative D call TRBD1 (6 bases). This CDR3 comprises 15 residues. Germline V CDR1 and CDR2: LNHNV, YYDKDF (reference sequence). Trimming took off 2 bases at V and 2 bases at J, with 10 bases between the two ends.

The gene calls are TRBV19 and TRBJ1-6, with 7 bases that match TRBD1. The CDR3 contains 16 residues. In germline, CDR1 is LNHDA, CDR2 SQIVND (reference sequence). J was trimmed by 7 bases and V by 1 base; bases with no gene match: 7. The DNA of the CDR3 is TGTGCCAGTAGTATAGGACAGGGCTTCGGGAATTCACCCCTCCACTTT. Translating it yields CASSIGQGFGNSPLHF.

CDR3 bases: TGTGCCAGCTCACCGCGACAGGGAGGCGTCTATGGCTACACCTTC. This gives the protein CASSPRQGGVYGYTF. The chain employs TRBV18 and TRBJ1-2, with 7 bases that match TRBD1. CDR3 length: 15 amino acids. V lost 3 bases to trimming and J lost 4 bases; unmatched junction nucleotides: 8. Germline loops: CDR1 KGHSH, CDR2 LQKENI. Together with reference TRBV18 and TRBJ1-2, the CDR3 gives the full variable domain: NAGVMQNPRHLVRRRGQEARLRCSPMKGHSHVYWYRQLPEEGLKFMVYLQKENIIDESGMPKERFSAEFPKEGPSILRIQQVVRGDSAAYFCASSPRQGGVYGYTFGSGTRLTVV.

V usage is TRBV11-2 and J usage is TRBJ2-5, with 9 nucleotides matching TRBD2. The CDR3 consists of 16 residues. With 5 bases clipped from V and 5 bases from J, the junction kept 12 bases outside the gene matches. The germline V gene encodes CDR1 SGHAT and CDR2 FQNNGV. The CDR3 DNA follows: TGTGCCAGCAGCCAAATGGCCGGGACTAGCAGGGAGACCCAGTACTTC. Its translation: CASSQMAGTSRETQYF.

The CDR3 here is CASSLEWTGNTEAFF. In DNA form, the CDR3 reads TGTGCCAGCAGCTTAGAATGGACAGGGAACACTGAAGCTTTCTTT. The chain carries TRBV7-8 and TRBJ1-1; 7 bases match TRBD1. CDR1 is SGHVS, CDR2 FQNEAQ, per germline. The CDR3 extends over 15 amino acids. The V gene end was trimmed by 1 base and the J gene end by 1 base; junction bases not matched to a gene: 3.

V gene TRBV19 combines with J gene TRBJ1-1; D might be TRBD1 (5 bases). Per the germline V gene, CDR1 is LNHDA and CDR2 is SQIVND (reference sequence). This CDR3 is built from 13 residues. V was clipped by 3 bases and J by 4 bases, with 9 bases between them. As DNA, the CDR3 is TGTGCCAGTAGTATGTCCGGGGGCACTGAAGCTTTCTTT. Its translation: CASSMSGGTEAFF.

J is TRBJ2-1 and V is TRBV19; 7 bases align to TRBD2. The germline CDR1 and CDR2 sequences are LNHDA and SQIVND (reference sequence). With 3 bases clipped from V and 0 bases from J, the junction kept 5 bases outside the gene matches. This CDR3 is 16 amino acids long. The CDR3 is CASSIVGGSSYNEQFF. Written as DNA, the CDR3 is TGTGCCAGTAGTATTGTGGGCGGGAGCTCCTACAATGAGCAGTTCTTC.

The V gene is TRBV6-5, the J gene TRBJ2-7; 7 bases map to TRBD2. Germline trimming cut 7 bases from V and 0 bases from J; bases unmatched to any gene: 3. The germline V gene has CDR1 MNHEY and CDR2 SVGAGI. The CDR3 totals 13 residues. The CDR3 nucleotides read TGTGCCAGCACCGCGGGAGACTCCTACGAGCAGTACTTC. Amino acids: CASTAGDSYEQYF.

A few counts support this clone. The chain's CDR3 is CSASSTRGGQPQHF. The CDR3 DNA reads TGCAGTGCTAGTAGTACAAGGGGTGGTCAGCCCCAGCATTTT. V and J are TRBV20-1 and TRBJ1-5, with a weak D call TRBD1 (5 bases). The germline CDR1 and CDR2 sequences are DFQATT and SNEGSKA (reference sequence). CDR3 length equals 14 residues. With 3 bases removed from V and 6 bases from J, the gap between germline ends came to 15 bases.

This clone was observed a few times. The chain joins TRBV10-3 to TRBJ2-7, with D unresolved. CDR3 length: 11 residues. The V gene's germline CDR1 is ENHRY and CDR2 SYGVKD. V was pared by 3 bases and J by 3 bases, with 3 bases between. CDR3 DNA: TGTGCCATCAGTGACTACTACGAGCAGTACTTC. The encoded protein is CAISDYYEQYF.

The J gene is TRBJ1-1, the V gene TRBV7-9; D not resolved. Between the trimmed V and J ends, which lost 0 bases and 0 bases, there was a span of 17 bases. The CDR3 runs 18 residues. Per the germline V gene, CDR1 is SEHNR and CDR2 is FQNEAQ (reference sequence). For the CDR3, the DNA is TGTGCCAGCAGCTTAGCCCCGGTGGCCGACTTCATGAACACTGAAGCTTTCTTT. As protein: CASSLAPVADFMNTEAFF.

This sequence joins TRBV7-2 and TRBJ1-4; perhaps TRBD1 as D (5 bases). The V end was cut by 4 bases, the J end by 7 bases, with 13 bases between. This CDR3 spans 14 amino acids. Germline V gene data show CDR1 as SGHTA and CDR2 as FQGNSA. Here the CDR3 reads CASSSAGGGEKLFF. The CDR3 bases are TGTGCCAGCAGCTCAGCCGGGGGGGGTGAAAAACTGTTTTTT. The whole variable domain, remainder taken from reference TRBV7-2 and TRBJ1-4, is GAGVSQSPSNKVTEKGKDVELRCDPISGHTALYWYRQSLGQGLEFLIYFQGNSAPDKSGLPSDRFSAERTGGSVSTLTIQRTQQEDSAVYLCASSSAGGGEKLFFGSGTQLSVL.

V and J are TRBV7-2 and TRBJ1-5, with D perhaps TRBD1 (5 bases). This CDR3 has 14 residues. V was shortened by 0 bases and J by 7 bases, with 10 bases between the two germline ends. In germline, CDR1 is SGHTA, CDR2 FQGNSA. CDR3 protein: CASSLAEGPQPQHF. CDR3 bases: TGTGCCAGCAGCTTAGCGGAGGGACCCCAGCCCCAGCATTTT.

CDR3 amino acids: CASSPGGSTEAFF. CDR3 in DNA: TGTGCCAGCTCACCTGGGGGGAGCACTGAAGCTTTCTTT. The chain joins TRBV18 to TRBJ1-1, with D possibly being TRBD1 (5 bases). Germline V lookup: CDR1 KGHSH, CDR2 LQKENI. The CDR3 runs to 13 residues. V dropped 3 bases and J dropped 4 bases, with 9 bases sitting between them.

In DNA form, the CDR3 reads TGTGCCATCGGGGAAGGGGCGCCGGGTCAGCCCCAGCATTTT. Protein product: CAIGEGAPGQPQHF. The chain couples TRBV10-3 to TRBJ1-5; possibly TRBD1 for D (5 bases). CDR3 length: 14 amino acids. Trimming shortened V by 8 bases and J by 6 bases, and 17 bases separated the two germline ends. Per the germline V gene, CDR1 is ENHRY and CDR2 is SYGVKD.

The V call is TRBV6-5, the J call TRBJ2-7; weak D call: TRBD1 (6 bases). The CDR3 sequence is 13 residues long. The germline CDR1 and CDR2 sequences are MNHEY and SVGAGI. Trimming pared 6 bases from V and 1 base from J, leaving 10 bases between. The CDR3 loop is CASRSGQSYEQYF. Here the CDR3 DNA reads TGTGCCAGCAGATCCGGACAGTCCTACGAGCAGTACTTC.

J is TRBJ1-1 and V is TRBV28; D remains ambiguous. This CDR3 spans 13 amino acids. Per germline, CDR1 MDHEN and CDR2 SYDVKM. The V end was cut by 3 bases, the J end by 0 bases, with 5 bases between. The CDR3 loop reads CASSFQLNTEAFF. The DNA for the CDR3 is TGTGCCAGCAGTTTTCAGTTGAACACTGAAGCTTTCTTT.

This clone was detected only once. V gene TRBV7-9 combines with J gene TRBJ2-5; a weak D match, TRBD2 (6 bases). The CDR3 consists of 13 residues. V shed 5 bases and J shed 2 bases, with 9 bases lying between them. Germline CDR1 and CDR2: SEHNR and FQNEAQ (reference sequence). The CDR3 region has the DNA TGTGCCAGCAGCCCTGGACTACAAGAGACCCAGTACTTC. The encoded protein is CASSPGLQETQYF.

This chain joins TRBV7-8 and TRBJ2-7; D possibly corresponds to TRBD2 (5 bases). This CDR3 is built from 14 residues. Deletions cut 5 bases from V and 5 bases from J, with 16 bases between. The germline V gene has CDR1 SGHVS and CDR2 FQNEAQ. The CDR3 loop reads CASSPRTAPNEQYF. CDR3 DNA: TGTGCCAGCAGCCCCCGGACTGCCCCTAACGAGCAGTACTTC.

The rearrangement joins TRBV5-1 to TRBJ1-2; TRBD1 is a possible D gene (6 bases). V was trimmed by 7 bases and J by 8 bases, leaving 24 bases between them. CDR3 length equals 15 residues. Looked up from germline, CDR1 is SGHRS and CDR2 is YFSETQ. The CDR3 loop reads CASGGGRSTNTGYTF. CDR3 sequence (DNA): TGCGCCAGCGGGGGCGGGAGGAGTACAAATACGGGCTACACCTTC.

The J gene is TRBJ2-7, the V gene TRBV3-1 (or the pseudogene TRBV3-2); 9 nucleotides agree with TRBD2. With V trimmed by 4 bases and J by 7 bases, 11 bases remained unmatched. The germline V gene encodes CDR1 LGHDT and CDR2 YNNKEL (reference sequence). The CDR3 covers 15 residues. The CDR3 region has the DNA TGTGCCAGCAGCCTAGCGGGAGTGCCCGCCGGGGAGCAGTACTTC. Translated: CASSLAGVPAGEQYF.

The chain employs TRBV10-1 and TRBJ2-5, with a tentative D call TRBD2 (6 bases). Germline lookup yields CDR1 WNHNN and CDR2 SYGVQD (reference sequence). V gave up 9 bases and J gave up 5 bases, with 28 bases separating them. The CDR3 is made up of 17 amino acids. Written as DNA, the CDR3 is TGCGCCAGTAACTCGCGGGGACTGGCCCGGAGGTGGGAGACCCAGTACTTC. This sequence encodes CASNSRGLARRWETQYF.

The chain recombines TRBV6-5 with TRBJ1-3; 7 nucleotides match TRBD1. V dropped 5 bases and J dropped 4; count of bases not matched to a gene: 8. CDR1 and CDR2 (germline): MNHEY, SVGAGI. The CDR3 sequence is 15 residues long. DNA for the CDR3: TGTGCCAGCAGTCCCAGGGGGACAATGGGAAACACCATATATTTT. Translating it yields CASSPRGTMGNTIYF.

The gene calls are TRBV25-1 and TRBJ1-3; no clear D. CDR3 length equals 13 residues. The V gene's germline CDR1 is MGHDK and CDR2 SYGVNS. Trimming took off 6 bases at V and 4 bases at J, with 10 bases between the two ends. CDR3 in amino acids: CASRKSAGNTIYF. For the CDR3, the DNA is TGTGCCAGCAGGAAATCCGCGGGAAACACCATATATTTT. The full variable domain, completed using reference TRBV25-1 and TRBJ1-3, is EADIYQTPRYLVIGTGKKITLECSQTMGHDKMYWYQQDPGMELHLIHYSYGVNSTEKGDLSSESTVSRIRTEHFPLTLESARPSHTSQYLCASRKSAGNTIYFGEGSWLTVV.

The chain links TRBV5-6 to TRBJ2-4, with a tentative D call TRBD2 (6 bases). Trimming took 6 bases from V and 13 from J, leaving 20 bases between them. The CDR3 has 13 amino acids. Germline V gene data show CDR1 as SGHDT and CDR2 as YYEEEE. The DNA for the CDR3 is TGTGCCAGCACCCCAAGGGGCGGGATCCACCAGTACTTC. This codes for CASTPRGGIHQYF.

This clone occurred once. The chain couples TRBV7-9 to TRBJ1-1, with D possibly being TRBD1 (5 bases). The ends were cut back, 5 bases at V and 1 base at J, with 8 bases in the middle. This CDR3 has 13 residues. In germline, CDR1 is SEHNR, CDR2 FQNEAQ (reference sequence). CDR3 protein: CASSPTGNTEAFF. CDR3 DNA: TGTGCCAGCAGCCCCACAGGGAACACTGAAGCTTTCTTT.

This clone was counted once. This chain links TRBV28 with TRBJ2-1, with D maybe TRBD1 (6 bases). Germline V gives CDR1 MDHEN, CDR2 SYDVKM. This CDR3 has 13 residues. The germline V and J ends were trimmed by 10 bases and 6 bases, with 16 bases remaining between them. CDR3 loop: CATWRVGGNEQFF. The CDR3 bases are TGTGCCACTTGGCGGGTAGGGGGCAATGAGCAGTTCTTC.